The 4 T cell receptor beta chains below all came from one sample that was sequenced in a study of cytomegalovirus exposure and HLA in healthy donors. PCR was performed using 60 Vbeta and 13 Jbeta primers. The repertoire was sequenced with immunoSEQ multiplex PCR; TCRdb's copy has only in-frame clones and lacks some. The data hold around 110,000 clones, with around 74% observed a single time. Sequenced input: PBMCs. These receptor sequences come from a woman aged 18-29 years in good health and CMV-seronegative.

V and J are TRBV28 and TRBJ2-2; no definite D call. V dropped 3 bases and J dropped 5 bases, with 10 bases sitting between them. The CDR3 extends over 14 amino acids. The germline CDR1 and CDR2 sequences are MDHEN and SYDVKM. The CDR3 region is CASSFTGRTGELFF. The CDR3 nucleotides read TGTGCCAGCAGTTTCACGGGTCGGACCGGGGAGCTGTTTTTT. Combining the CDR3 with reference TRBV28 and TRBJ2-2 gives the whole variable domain DVKVTQSSRYLVKRTGEKVFLECVQDMDHENMFWYRQDPGLGLRLIYFSYDVKMKEKGDIPEGYSVSREKKERFSLILESASTNQTSMYLCASSFTGRTGELFFGEGSRLTVL.

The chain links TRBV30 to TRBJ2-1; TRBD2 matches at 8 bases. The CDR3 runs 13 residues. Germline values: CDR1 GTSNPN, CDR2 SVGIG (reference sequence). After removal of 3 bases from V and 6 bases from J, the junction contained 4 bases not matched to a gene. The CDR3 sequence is CAWSTGGGNEQFF. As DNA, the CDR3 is TGTGCCTGGAGCACGGGGGGGGGCAATGAGCAGTTCTTC.

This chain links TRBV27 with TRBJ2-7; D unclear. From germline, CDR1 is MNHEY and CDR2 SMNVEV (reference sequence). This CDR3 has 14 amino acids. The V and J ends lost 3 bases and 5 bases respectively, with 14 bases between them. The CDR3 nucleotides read TGTGCCAGCAGTTTTACATCAGGATCCGACGAGCAGTACTTC. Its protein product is CASSFTSGSDEQYF.

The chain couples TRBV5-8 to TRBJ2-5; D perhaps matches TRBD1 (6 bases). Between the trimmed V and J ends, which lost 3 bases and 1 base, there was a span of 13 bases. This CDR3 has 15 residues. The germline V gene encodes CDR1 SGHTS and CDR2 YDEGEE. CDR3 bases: TGTGCCAGCAGCTATGGACAGACGCCCCAAGAGACCCAGTACTTC. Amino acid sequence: CASSYGQTPQETQYF.